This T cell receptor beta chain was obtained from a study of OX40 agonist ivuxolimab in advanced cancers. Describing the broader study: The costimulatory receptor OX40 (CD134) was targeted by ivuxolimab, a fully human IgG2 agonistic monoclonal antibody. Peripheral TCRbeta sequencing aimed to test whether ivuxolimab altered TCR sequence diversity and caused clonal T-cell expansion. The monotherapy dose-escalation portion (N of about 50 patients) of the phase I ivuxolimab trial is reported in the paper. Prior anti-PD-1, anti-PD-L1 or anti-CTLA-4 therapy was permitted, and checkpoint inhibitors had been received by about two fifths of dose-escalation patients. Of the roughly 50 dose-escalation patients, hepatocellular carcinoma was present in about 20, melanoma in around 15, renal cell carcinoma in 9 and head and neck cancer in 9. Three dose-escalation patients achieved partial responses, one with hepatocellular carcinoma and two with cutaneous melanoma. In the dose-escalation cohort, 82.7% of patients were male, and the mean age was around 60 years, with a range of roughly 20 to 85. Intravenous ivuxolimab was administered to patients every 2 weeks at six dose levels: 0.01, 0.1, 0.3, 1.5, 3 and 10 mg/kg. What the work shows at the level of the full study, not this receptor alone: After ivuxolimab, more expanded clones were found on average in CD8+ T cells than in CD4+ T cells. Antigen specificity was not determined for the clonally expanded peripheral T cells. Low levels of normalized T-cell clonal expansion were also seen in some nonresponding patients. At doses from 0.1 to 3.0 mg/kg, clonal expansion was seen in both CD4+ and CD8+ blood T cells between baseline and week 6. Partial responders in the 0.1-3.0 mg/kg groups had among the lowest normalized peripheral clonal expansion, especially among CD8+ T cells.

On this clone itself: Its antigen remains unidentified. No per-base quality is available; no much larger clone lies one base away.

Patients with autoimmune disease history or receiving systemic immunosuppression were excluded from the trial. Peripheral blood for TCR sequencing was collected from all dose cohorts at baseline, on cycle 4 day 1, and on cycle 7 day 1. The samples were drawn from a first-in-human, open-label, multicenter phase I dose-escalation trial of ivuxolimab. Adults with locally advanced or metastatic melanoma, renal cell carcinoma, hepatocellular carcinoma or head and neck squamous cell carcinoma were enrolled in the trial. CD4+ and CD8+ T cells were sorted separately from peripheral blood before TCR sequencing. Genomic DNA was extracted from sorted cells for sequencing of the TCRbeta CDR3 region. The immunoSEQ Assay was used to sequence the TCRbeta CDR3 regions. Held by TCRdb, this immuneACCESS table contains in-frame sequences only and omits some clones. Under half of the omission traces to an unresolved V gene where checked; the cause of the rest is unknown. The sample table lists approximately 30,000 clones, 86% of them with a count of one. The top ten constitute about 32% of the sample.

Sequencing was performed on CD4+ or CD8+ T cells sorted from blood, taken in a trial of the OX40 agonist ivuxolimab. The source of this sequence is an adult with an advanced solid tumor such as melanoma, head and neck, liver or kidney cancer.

Read as DNA, the sequence is TGTGCCAGCAGTCCCTTCCCCCGGGGCCCCTATGGCTACACCTTC. Its protein is CASSPFPRGPYGYTF. Recombination linked TRBV6-1 to TRBJ1-2; TRBD1 could be the D gene, as 5 bases match. The germline V gene specifies MNHNS as CDR1 and SASEGT as CDR2. Reading from cysteine to phenylalanine, the CDR3 counts 15 amino acids. CDR3 DNA is the only sequence kept; it has 45 bases, read in frame from the first base. Relative to germline, V is 5 bases shorter and J is 4 bases shorter, with 17 bases between their ends.